The 27 T cell receptor beta chains below were found in one sample sequenced in a study of T cells in localized non-small cell lung cancer. This table comes from immunoSEQ multiplex PCR, and its TCRdb copy is limited to in-frame clones, with some not included. The top ten clones hold about 30% of a sample with about 16,000 clones, 89% of them seen once. Sequencing used peripheral blood, obtained before any cancer treatment. The receptors stem from a female donor older than 55 with stage III squamous cell lung carcinoma.

The chain carries TRBV30 and TRBJ2-3; D may correspond to TRBD1 or TRBD2 (5 bases each). This CDR3 comprises 13 residues. The V end lost 5 bases, the J end lost 1 base, and 10 bases lay between the germline ends. Germline V lookup: CDR1 GTSNPN, CDR2 SVGIG (reference sequence). In DNA form, the CDR3 reads TGTGCCTGGGCCAGAGGGGGCACAGATACGCAGTATTTT. Residues: CAWARGGTDTQYF.

The rearrangement uses TRBV5-6 and TRBJ1-2; 7 nucleotides match TRBD1. Germline CDR1 and CDR2: SGHDT and YYEEEE. The CDR3 length is 14 residues. After removal of 4 bases from V and 4 bases from J, the junction contained 7 bases not matched to a gene. The CDR3 region is CASSPYRGFYGYTF. Here the CDR3 DNA reads TGTGCCAGCAGCCCGTACAGGGGCTTCTATGGCTACACCTTC.

This clone is medium-sized within its sample. The V gene is TRBV13, the J gene TRBJ1-1; no clear D gene. This CDR3 is 14 amino acids long. Trimming took 4 bases from V and 1 from J, leaving 10 bases between them. Per germline, CDR1 PRHDT and CDR2 FYEKMQ (reference sequence). The CDR3 region is CASSSRTENTEAFF. In nucleotides, the CDR3 is TGTGCCAGCAGCTCTCGGACGGAGAACACTGAAGCTTTCTTT. Full variable domain (rest looked up from reference TRBV13 and TRBJ1-1): AAGVIQSPRHLIKEKRETATLKCYPIPRHDTVYWYQQGPGQDPQFLISFYEKMQSDKGSIPDRFSAQQFSDYHSELNMSSLELGDSALYFCASSSRTENTEAFFGQGTRLTVV.

This clone has a single count. The chain carries TRBV9 and TRBJ2-5, with D perhaps being TRBD1 or TRBD2 (5 bases each). CDR1 and CDR2 from the germline V gene are SGDLS and YYNGEE. The CDR3 has 13 residues. V was cut by 4 bases and J by 5 bases, with 12 bases left in between. The CDR3 DNA follows: TGTGCCAGCAGCCCAGTGGGGACCGAGACCCAGTACTTC. Translating gives CASSPVGTETQYF.

The table lists this clone with a count of one. This chain links TRBV5-4 with TRBJ2-5, with TRBD2 as a possible D gene (7 bases). The CDR3 length is 14 residues. Between the trimmed V and J ends, which lost 4 bases and 3 bases, there was a span of 13 bases. The germline gives CDR1 SGHNT, CDR2 YYREEE (reference sequence). Here the CDR3 DNA reads TGTGCCAGCAGCGAGGGGGGGCGCGAAGAGACCCAGTACTTC. Amino acid sequence: CASSEGGREETQYF.

This clone has a single count. The CDR3 sequence is CASSLYGDRLYGYTF. Here the CDR3 DNA reads TGTGCCAGCAGCTTATACGGGGACAGGCTCTATGGCTACACCTTC. V and J are TRBV7-3 and TRBJ1-2; 8 bases are a match to TRBD1. Germline assignment: CDR1 SGHTA and CDR2 FQGTGA. With V trimmed by 2 bases and J by 4 bases, 6 bases remained unmatched. The CDR3 is made up of 15 amino acids.

The CDR3 loop is CAITRGPPNTGELFF. Written as DNA, the CDR3 is TGTGCCATCACTAGGGGGCCCCCGAACACCGGGGAGCTGTTTTTT. The gene calls are TRBV10-3 and TRBJ2-2; 7 bases agree with TRBD1. Germline V lookup: CDR1 ENHRY, CDR2 SYGVKD. The CDR3 spans 15 residues. The junction had 5 bases not matched to a gene; V was cut back by 7 bases and J by 0 bases.

The gene calls are TRBV11-2 and TRBJ2-7; 7 nucleotides match TRBD1. In germline, CDR1 is SGHAT, CDR2 FQNNGV. The CDR3 has 12 amino acids. CDR3 region: CATTGQRYEQYF. The CDR3 DNA sequence: TGTGCGACCACGGGACAGCGCTACGAGCAGTACTTC.

J is TRBJ2-1 and V is TRBV19; no clear D gene. Germline V gene data show CDR1 as LNHDA and CDR2 as SQIVND (reference sequence). V was cut by 7 bases and J by 5 bases, with 15 bases left in between. The CDR3 runs 14 residues. The CDR3 DNA reads TGTGCCAGTAATCCCTCCCGAAACAACAATGAGCAGTTCTTC. This codes for CASNPSRNNNEQFF.

This clone was picked up one time. The rearrangement links TRBV14 to TRBJ2-1, with D possibly being TRBD1 or TRBD2 (5 bases each). The CDR3 contains 19 residues. The germline V gene encodes CDR1 SGHDN and CDR2 FVKESK. Trimming pared 1 base from V and 1 base from J, leaving 20 bases between. Written as DNA, the CDR3 is TGTGCCAGCAGCCAAGGGGCAGGGACCACCCTAAGGTCCTACAATGAGCAGTTCTTC. It encodes CASSQGAGTTLRSYNEQFF.

V gene TRBV5-1 combines with J gene TRBJ1-1, with D possibly being TRBD1 (5 bases). The CDR3 is 14 amino acids. The germline V gene encodes CDR1 SGHRS and CDR2 YFSETQ. Trimming cost V 0 bases and J 0 bases, with 6 bases left between them. The DNA for the CDR3 is TGCGCCAGCAGCTTGGGACAGATGAACACTGAAGCTTTCTTT. Its protein product is CASSLGQMNTEAFF.

This rearrangement joins TRBV28 to TRBJ2-7; D is possibly TRBD1 or TRBD2 (5 bases each). Looked up from germline, CDR1 is MDHEN and CDR2 is SYDVKM. The CDR3 consists of 14 residues. Trimming cost V 6 bases and J 7 bases, with 19 bases left between them. The CDR3 region has the DNA TGTGCCAGCAGAGTTGGGGGAGTTATGTGGGAGCAGTACTTC. It yields the protein CASRVGGVMWEQYF. The whole variable domain, filled in from reference TRBV28 and TRBJ2-7, reads DVKVTQSSRYLVKRTGEKVFLECVQDMDHENMFWYRQDPGLGLRLIYFSYDVKMKEKGDIPEGYSVSREKKERFSLILESASTNQTSMYLCASRVGGVMWEQYFGPGTRLTVT.

V and J are TRBV2 and TRBJ1-2; 9 bases align to TRBD1. Germline trimming cut 4 bases from V and 4 bases from J; bases unmatched to any gene: 4. The CDR3 is 14 amino acids. The V gene's germline CDR1 is SNHLY and CDR2 FYNNEI. The CDR3 DNA reads TGTGCCAGCAGTGCGGGACAGGGACCCTATGGCTACACCTTC. Encoded protein: CASSAGQGPYGYTF.

This chain uses TRBV28 with TRBJ2-7; D is perhaps TRBD2 (6 bases). Germline V CDR1 and CDR2: MDHEN, SYDVKM. V was clipped by 5 bases and J by 4 bases, with 15 bases between them. The CDR3 length is 14 residues. The CDR3 loop reads CASSRRGSWYEQYF. The CDR3 DNA reads TGTGCCAGCAGTAGGAGGGGAAGTTGGTACGAGCAGTACTTC.

V is TRBV7-9 and J is TRBJ2-2, with D unresolved. Germline CDR1 reads SEHNR; CDR2 reads FQNEAQ (reference sequence). There are 15 residues in the CDR3. The germline V and J ends were trimmed by 7 bases and 0 bases, with 12 bases remaining between them. The CDR3 nucleotides are TGTGCCAGCACCCCATCGGGTGCGAACACCGGGGAGCTGTTTTTT. Protein sequence: CASTPSGANTGELFF. The entire variable domain, with the rest obtained from reference TRBV7-9 and TRBJ2-2, is as follows: DTGVSQNPRHKITKRGQNVTFRCDPISEHNRLYWYRQTLGQGPEFLTYFQNEAQLEKSRLLSDRFSAERPKGSFSTLEIQRTEQGDSAMYLCASTPSGANTGELFFGEGSRLTVL.

This clone is large (0.1 to 1%) by share. The chain links TRBV7-3 to TRBJ2-2; either TRBD1 or TRBD2 may fit D (5 bases each). CDR3 length: 14 residues. The V end lost 4 bases, the J end lost 2 bases, and 8 bases lay between the germline ends. Germline V gene lookup returns CDR1 SGHTA and CDR2 FQGTGA. CDR3 nucleotides: TGTGCCAGCAGCTGGGGGAGTAACACCGGGGAGCTGTTTTTT. Translating it yields CASSWGSNTGELFF.

The rearrangement links TRBV19 to TRBJ1-4; D is unresolved. Trimming removed 5 bases from V and 0 bases from J, with 7 bases in between. This CDR3 spans 14 amino acids. The germline V gene has CDR1 LNHDA and CDR2 SQIVND (reference sequence). This chain's CDR3 is CASSRGPTNEKLFF. The CDR3 DNA is TGTGCCAGTAGTCGAGGGCCAACTAATGAAAAACTGTTTTTT.

The chain uses TRBV7-3 and TRBJ1-1; D is uncertain. V lost 1 base and J lost 1, with 7 bases in between. CDR1 is SGHTA and CDR2 is FQGTGA in the germline V gene. CDR3 size: 14 residues. The chain's CDR3 is CASSLSAGNTEAFF. CDR3 nucleotides: TGTGCCAGCAGCTTAAGTGCGGGGAACACTGAAGCTTTCTTT. The whole variable domain, filled in from reference TRBV7-3 and TRBJ1-1, reads GAGVSQTPSNKVTEKGKYVELRCDPISGHTALYWYRQSLGQGPEFLIYFQGTGAADDSGLPNDRFFAVRPEGSVSTLKIQRTERGDSAVYLCASSLSAGNTEAFFGQGTRLTVV.

The chain carries TRBV5-4 and TRBJ2-1, with TRBD2 matching 11 bases. Germline V gene sequence: CDR1 SGHNT, CDR2 YYREEE (reference sequence). The CDR3 length is 17 residues. J lost 7 bases, V lost 3 bases, and 12 bases had no gene match. The CDR3 DNA follows: TGTGCCAGCAGCTCCGGGACTAGCGGCATCTCTAGGAATGAGCAGTTCTTC. It is translated as CASSSGTSGISRNEQFF. The whole variable domain, remainder taken from reference TRBV5-4 and TRBJ2-1, is ETGVTQSPTHLIKTRGQQVTLRCSSQSGHNTVSWYQQALGQGPQFIFQYYREEENGRGNFPPRFSGLQFPNYSSELNVNALELDDSALYLCASSSGTSGISRNEQFFGPGTRLTVL.

CDR3 in DNA: TGTGCCAGCAGCGCCCCCCAAGGGGCAGGGAACTACAATGAGCAGTTCTTC. Its translation is CASSAPQGAGNYNEQFF. The V and J genes are TRBV9 and TRBJ2-1, with D perhaps TRBD1 (5 bases). There are 17 residues in the CDR3. The V gene lost 3 bases and the J gene lost 3 bases, with 19 bases spanning the gap. Germline V gives CDR1 SGDLS, CDR2 YYNGEE.

The V gene is TRBV28, the J gene TRBJ1-2, with 9 bases fitting TRBD1. This CDR3 is built from 16 residues. J was trimmed by 0 bases and V by 5 bases; bases with no gene match: 7. Germline V gene data show CDR1 as MDHEN and CDR2 as SYDVKM. The CDR3 loop reads CASSRPGQGTNYGYTF. The CDR3 DNA reads TGTGCCAGCAGTCGACCGGGACAGGGCACTAACTATGGCTACACCTTC.

In DNA form, the CDR3 reads TGTGCCAGTAGTGGGACAGGAGATCAGCCCCAGCATTTT. This encodes CASSGTGDQPQHF. The V and J genes are TRBV19 and TRBJ1-5; 8 bases fit TRBD1. Unmatched junction bases numbered 2, after V lost 5 bases and J lost 5 bases. In germline, CDR1 is LNHDA, CDR2 SQIVND (reference sequence). The CDR3 is made up of 13 amino acids. Together with reference TRBV19 and TRBJ1-5, the CDR3 gives the full variable domain: DGGITQSPKYLFRKEGQNVTLSCEQNLNHDAMYWYRQDPGQGLRLIYYSQIVNDFQKGDIAEGYSVSREKKESFPLTVTSAQKNPTAFYLCASSGTGDQPQHFGDGTRLSIL.

The V gene is TRBV19, the J gene TRBJ1-1, with D unresolved. The CDR3 spans 12 residues. Germline loops: CDR1 LNHDA, CDR2 SQIVND (reference sequence). V gave up 3 bases and J gave up 1 base, with 3 bases separating them. Here the CDR3 DNA reads TGTGCCAGTAGTATTCGGAACACTGAAGCTTTCTTT. Translated: CASSIRNTEAFF.

This clone was detected a few times. This sequence joins TRBV5-1 and TRBJ2-2; 9 nucleotides align to TRBD2. With V trimmed by 4 bases and J by 2 bases, 6 bases remained unmatched. CDR1 SGHRS and CDR2 YFSETQ come from the germline V gene. This CDR3 contains 16 residues. CDR3 residues: CASSPRLAGNTGELFF. The CDR3 coding sequence is TGCGCCAGCAGCCCCCGCCTAGCGGGAAACACCGGGGAGCTGTTTTTT.

The rearrangement joins TRBV7-6 to TRBJ2-5; possibly TRBD1 for D (5 bases). CDR3 size: 15 residues. The V end lost 3 bases, the J end lost 5 bases, and 16 bases lay between the germline ends. Germline CDR1 and CDR2: SGHVS and FNYEAQ. This CDR3 reads CASSLPRTLGETQYF. CDR3 DNA: TGTGCCAGCAGCTTGCCGCGGACATTGGGGGAGACCCAGTACTTC.

V is TRBV11-2 and J is TRBJ2-4; TRBD2 agrees at 11 bases. In germline, CDR1 is SGHAT, CDR2 FQNNGV. The CDR3 loop spans 14 amino acids. Germline trimming cut 6 bases from V and 6 bases from J; bases unmatched to any gene: 4. CDR3 region: CASSPLAGGNIQYF. The CDR3 bases are TGTGCCAGCAGTCCTCTAGCGGGAGGAAACATTCAGTACTTC.

The chain couples TRBV6-6 to TRBJ2-5, with TRBD2 as a possible D gene (6 bases). Germline values: CDR1 MNHNY, CDR2 SVGAGI (reference sequence). The CDR3 loop spans 14 amino acids. V was trimmed by 7 bases and J by 1 base, leaving 13 bases between them. This chain's CDR3 is CASNRPGVQETQYF. The DNA of the CDR3 is TGTGCCAGCAACCGCCCGGGGGTCCAAGAGACCCAGTACTTC.